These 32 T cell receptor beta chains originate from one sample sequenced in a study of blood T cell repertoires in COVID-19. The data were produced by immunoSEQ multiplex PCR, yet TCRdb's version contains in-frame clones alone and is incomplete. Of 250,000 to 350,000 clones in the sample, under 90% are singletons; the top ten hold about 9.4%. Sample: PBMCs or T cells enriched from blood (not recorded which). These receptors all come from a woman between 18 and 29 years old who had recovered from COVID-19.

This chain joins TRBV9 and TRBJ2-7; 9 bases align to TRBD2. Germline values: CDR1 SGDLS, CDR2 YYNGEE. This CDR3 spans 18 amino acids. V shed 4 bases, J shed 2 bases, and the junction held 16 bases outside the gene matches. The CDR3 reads CASSPSALLTSGPYEQYF. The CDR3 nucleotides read TGTGCCAGCAGCCCCAGCGCCCTGCTGACTAGCGGACCCTACGAGCAGTACTTC.

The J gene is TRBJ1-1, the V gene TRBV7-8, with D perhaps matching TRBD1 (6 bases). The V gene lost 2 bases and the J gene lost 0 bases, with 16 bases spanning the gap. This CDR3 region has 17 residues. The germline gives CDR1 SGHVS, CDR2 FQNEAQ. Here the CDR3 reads CASSLIVTGQLNTEAFF. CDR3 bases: TGTGCCAGCAGCTTAATTGTCACAGGACAGTTGAACACTGAAGCTTTCTTT.

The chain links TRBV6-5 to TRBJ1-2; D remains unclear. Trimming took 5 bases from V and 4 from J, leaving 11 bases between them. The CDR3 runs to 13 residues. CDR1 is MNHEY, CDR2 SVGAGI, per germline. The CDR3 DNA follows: TGTGCCAGCAGTCCTTATGGGCTCTATGGCTACACCTTC. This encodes CASSPYGLYGYTF.

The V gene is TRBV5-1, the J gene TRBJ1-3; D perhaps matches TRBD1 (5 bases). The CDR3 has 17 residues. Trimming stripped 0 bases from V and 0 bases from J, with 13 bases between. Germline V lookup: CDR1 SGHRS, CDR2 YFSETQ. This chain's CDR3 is CASSLAGGISSGNTIYF. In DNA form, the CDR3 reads TGCGCCAGCAGCTTGGCCGGGGGAATAAGCTCTGGAAACACCATATATTTT.

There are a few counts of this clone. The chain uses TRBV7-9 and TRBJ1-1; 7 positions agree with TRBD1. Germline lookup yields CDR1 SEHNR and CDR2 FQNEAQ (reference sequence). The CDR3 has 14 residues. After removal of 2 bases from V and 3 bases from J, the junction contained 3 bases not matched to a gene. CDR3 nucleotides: TGTGCCAGCAGCTTACTTACAGGGGACACTGAAGCTTTCTTT. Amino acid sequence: CASSLLTGDTEAFF.

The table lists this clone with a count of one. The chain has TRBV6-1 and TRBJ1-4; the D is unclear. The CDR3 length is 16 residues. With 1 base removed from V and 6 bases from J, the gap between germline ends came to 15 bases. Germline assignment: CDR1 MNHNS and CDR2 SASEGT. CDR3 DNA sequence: TGTGCCAGCAGTGAAGTTGGGAGCAGAATCGATGAAAAACTGTTTTTT. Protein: CASSEVGSRIDEKLFF.

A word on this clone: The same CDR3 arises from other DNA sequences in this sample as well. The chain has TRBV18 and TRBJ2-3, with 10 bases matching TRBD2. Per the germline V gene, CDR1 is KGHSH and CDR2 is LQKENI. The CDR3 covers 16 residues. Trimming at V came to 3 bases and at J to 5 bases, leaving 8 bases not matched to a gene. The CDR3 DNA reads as TGTGCCAGCTCACCTAGAGCGGGGGGGCCTGGAGATACGCAGTATTTT. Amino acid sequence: CASSPRAGGPGDTQYF. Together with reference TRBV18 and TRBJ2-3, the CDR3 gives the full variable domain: NAGVMQNPRHLVRRRGQEARLRCSPMKGHSHVYWYRQLPEEGLKFMVYLQKENIIDESGMPKERFSAEFPKEGPSILRIQQVVRGDSAAYFCASSPRAGGPGDTQYFGPGTRLTVL.

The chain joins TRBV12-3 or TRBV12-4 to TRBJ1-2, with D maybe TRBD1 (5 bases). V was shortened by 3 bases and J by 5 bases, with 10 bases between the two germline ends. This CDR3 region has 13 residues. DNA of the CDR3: TGTGCCAGCAGTTTGGGGCGGATTTATGGCTACACCTTC. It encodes CASSLGRIYGYTF.

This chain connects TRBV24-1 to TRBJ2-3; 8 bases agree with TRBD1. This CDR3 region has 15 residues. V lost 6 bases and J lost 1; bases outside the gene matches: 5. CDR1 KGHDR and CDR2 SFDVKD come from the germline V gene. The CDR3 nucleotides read TGTGCCACCAGTAGACCGACAGGGGGCACAGATACGCAGTATTTT. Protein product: CATSRPTGGTDTQYF.

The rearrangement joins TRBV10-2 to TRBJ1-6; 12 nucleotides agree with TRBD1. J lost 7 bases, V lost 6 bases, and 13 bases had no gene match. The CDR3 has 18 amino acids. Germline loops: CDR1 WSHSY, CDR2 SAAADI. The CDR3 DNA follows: TGCGCCAGCAGATCCGGGACAGGGGGCTCGCGCGGGAATTCACCCCTCCACTTT. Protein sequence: CASRSGTGGSRGNSPLHF.

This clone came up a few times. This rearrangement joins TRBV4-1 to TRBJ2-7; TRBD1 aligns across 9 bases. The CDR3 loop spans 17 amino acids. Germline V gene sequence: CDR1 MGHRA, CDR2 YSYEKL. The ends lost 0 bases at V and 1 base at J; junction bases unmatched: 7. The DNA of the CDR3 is TGCGCCAGCAGCCAAGAGCCCCCGGGACAGGGTTCCTACGAGCAGTACTTC. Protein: CASSQEPPGQGSYEQYF.

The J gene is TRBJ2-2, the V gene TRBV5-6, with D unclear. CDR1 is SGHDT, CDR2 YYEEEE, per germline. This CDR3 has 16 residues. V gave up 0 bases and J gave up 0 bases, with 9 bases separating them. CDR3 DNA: TGTGCCAGCAGCTTGGGGGTCAGGTCGAACACCGGGGAGCTGTTTTTT. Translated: CASSLGVRSNTGELFF.

In DNA, the CDR3 is TGTGCCTTCAAGCACAGGGGGTTCACAGATACGCAGTATTTT. Its protein is CAFKHRGFTDTQYF. The chain is built from TRBV30 and TRBJ2-3; 8 bases map to TRBD1. The CDR3 has 14 residues. Trimming took 7 bases from V and 2 from J; bases not matched to a gene: 8. CDR1 GTSNPN and CDR2 SVGIG come from the germline V gene (reference sequence).

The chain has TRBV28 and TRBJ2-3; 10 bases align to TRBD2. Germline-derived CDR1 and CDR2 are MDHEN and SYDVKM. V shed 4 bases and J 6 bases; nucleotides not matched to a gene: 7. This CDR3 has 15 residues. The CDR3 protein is CASSSPAGGDDTQYF. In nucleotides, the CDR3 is TGTGCCAGCAGTTCCCCAGCGGGAGGGGATGATACGCAGTATTTT.

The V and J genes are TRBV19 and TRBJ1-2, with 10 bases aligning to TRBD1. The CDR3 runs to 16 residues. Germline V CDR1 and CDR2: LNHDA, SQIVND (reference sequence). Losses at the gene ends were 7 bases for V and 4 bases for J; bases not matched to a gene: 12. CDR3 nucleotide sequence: TGTGCCAGTACCGAAATGCCGGGACAGGGGACCTATGGCTACACCTTC. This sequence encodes CASTEMPGQGTYGYTF.

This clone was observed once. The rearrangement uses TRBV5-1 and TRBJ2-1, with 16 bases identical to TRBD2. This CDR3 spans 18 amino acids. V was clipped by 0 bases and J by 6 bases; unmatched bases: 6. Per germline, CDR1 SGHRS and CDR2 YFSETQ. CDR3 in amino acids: CASSLGQGLAGGPNEQFF. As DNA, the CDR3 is TGCGCCAGCAGCTTGGGCCAGGGACTAGCGGGGGGGCCCAATGAGCAGTTCTTC.

CDR3 nucleotides: TGCGCCAGCAGCCGAGGACAGGAGTTATACGAGCAGTACTTC. This sequence encodes CASSRGQELYEQYF. The rearrangement links TRBV5-1 to TRBJ2-7, with TRBD1 matching over 7 bases. The germline V gene has CDR1 SGHRS and CDR2 YFSETQ. V lost 4 bases, J lost 4 bases, and 8 bases stayed unmatched. CDR3 length: 14 residues.

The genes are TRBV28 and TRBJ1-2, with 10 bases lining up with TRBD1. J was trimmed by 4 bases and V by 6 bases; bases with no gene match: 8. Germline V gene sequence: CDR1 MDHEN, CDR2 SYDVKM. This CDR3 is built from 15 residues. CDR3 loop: CASSQPGQGGYGYTF. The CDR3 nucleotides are TGTGCCAGCAGCCAACCCGGACAGGGGGGCTATGGCTACACCTTC.

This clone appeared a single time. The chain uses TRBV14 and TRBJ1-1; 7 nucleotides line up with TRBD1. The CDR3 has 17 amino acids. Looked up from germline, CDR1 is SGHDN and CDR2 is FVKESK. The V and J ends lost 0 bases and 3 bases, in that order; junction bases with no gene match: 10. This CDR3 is CASSQDLIGQVYTEAFF. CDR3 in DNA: TGTGCCAGCAGCCAAGACCTCATCGGACAGGTTTACACTGAAGCTTTCTTT.

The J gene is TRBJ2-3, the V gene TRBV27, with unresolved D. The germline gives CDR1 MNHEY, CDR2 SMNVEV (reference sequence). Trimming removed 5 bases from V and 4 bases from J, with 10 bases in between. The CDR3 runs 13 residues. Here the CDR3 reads CASSQKPPDTQYF. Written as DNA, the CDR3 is TGTGCCAGCAGTCAAAAGCCGCCAGATACGCAGTATTTT.

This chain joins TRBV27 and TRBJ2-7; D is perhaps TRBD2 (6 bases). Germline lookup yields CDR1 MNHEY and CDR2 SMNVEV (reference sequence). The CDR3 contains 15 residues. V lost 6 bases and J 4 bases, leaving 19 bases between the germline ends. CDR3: CASRREHPGRYEQYF. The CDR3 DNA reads TGTGCCAGCAGGAGGGAACATCCGGGGAGGTACGAGCAGTACTTC.

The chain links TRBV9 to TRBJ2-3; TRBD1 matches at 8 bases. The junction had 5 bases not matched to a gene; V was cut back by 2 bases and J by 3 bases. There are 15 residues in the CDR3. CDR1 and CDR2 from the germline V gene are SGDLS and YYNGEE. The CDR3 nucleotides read TGTGCCAGCAGCGTGGACAGGGTAAATACAGATACGCAGTATTTT. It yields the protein CASSVDRVNTDTQYF.

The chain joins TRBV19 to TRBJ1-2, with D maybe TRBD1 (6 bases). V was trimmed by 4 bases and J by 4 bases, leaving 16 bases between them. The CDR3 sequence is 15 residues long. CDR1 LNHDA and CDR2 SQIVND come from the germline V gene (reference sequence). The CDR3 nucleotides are TGTGCCAGTAGTACCAACGGACAGCCCGCCTATGGCTACACCTTC. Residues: CASSTNGQPAYGYTF.

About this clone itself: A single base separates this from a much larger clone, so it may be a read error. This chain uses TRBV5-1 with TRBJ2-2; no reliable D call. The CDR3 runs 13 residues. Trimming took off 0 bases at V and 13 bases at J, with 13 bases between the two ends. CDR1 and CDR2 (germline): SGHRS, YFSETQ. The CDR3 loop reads CASSLDGPSGLFF. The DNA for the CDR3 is TGCGCCAGCAGCTTGGACGGTCCATCGGGGCTGTTTTTT.

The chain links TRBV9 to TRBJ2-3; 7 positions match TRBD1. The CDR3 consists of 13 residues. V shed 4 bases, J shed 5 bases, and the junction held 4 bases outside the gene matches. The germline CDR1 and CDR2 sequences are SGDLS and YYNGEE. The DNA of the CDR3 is TGTGCCAGCAGCACGGGACAGAAAGATACGCAGTATTTT. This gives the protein CASSTGQKDTQYF.

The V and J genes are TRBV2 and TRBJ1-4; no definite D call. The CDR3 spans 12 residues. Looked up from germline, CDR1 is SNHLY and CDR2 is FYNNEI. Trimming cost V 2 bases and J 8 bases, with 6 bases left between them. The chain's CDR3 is CASSELVEKLFF. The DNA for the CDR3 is TGTGCCAGCAGTGAACTCGTCGAAAAACTGTTTTTT. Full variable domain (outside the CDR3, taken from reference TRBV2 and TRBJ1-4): EPEVTQTPSHQVTQMGQEVILRCVPISNHLYFYWYRQILGQKVEFLVSFYNNEISEKSEIFDDQFSVERPDGSNFTLKIRSTKLEDSAMYFCASSELVEKLFFGSGTQLSVL.

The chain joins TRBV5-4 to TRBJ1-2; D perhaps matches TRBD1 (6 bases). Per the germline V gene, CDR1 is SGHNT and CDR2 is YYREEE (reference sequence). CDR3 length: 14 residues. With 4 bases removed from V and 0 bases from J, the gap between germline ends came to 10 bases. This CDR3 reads CASSLDSSNYGYTF. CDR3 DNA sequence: TGTGCCAGCAGCCTGGACAGTTCTAACTATGGCTACACCTTC.

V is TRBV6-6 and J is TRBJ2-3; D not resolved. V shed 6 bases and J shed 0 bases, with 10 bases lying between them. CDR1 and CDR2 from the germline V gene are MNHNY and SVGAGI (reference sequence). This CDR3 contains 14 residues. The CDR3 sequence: CASRVTASTDTQYF. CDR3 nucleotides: TGTGCCAGCAGGGTGACTGCTAGCACAGATACGCAGTATTTT.

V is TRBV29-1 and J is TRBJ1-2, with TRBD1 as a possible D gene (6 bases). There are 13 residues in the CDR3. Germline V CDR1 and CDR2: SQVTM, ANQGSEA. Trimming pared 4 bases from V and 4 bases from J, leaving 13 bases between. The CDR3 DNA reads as TGCAGCGTTGGTCGGCAGGGGAGCTATGGCTACACCTTC. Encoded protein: CSVGRQGSYGYTF.

The CDR3 DNA is TGTGCCAGCAGTGGTACAGATTTGAACACTGAAGCTTTCTTT. Translated, it gives CASSGTDLNTEAFF. The rearrangement links TRBV2 to TRBJ1-1, with unresolved D. The germline V and J ends were trimmed by 4 bases and 0 bases, with 9 bases remaining between them. CDR1 SNHLY and CDR2 FYNNEI come from the germline V gene. The CDR3 extends over 14 amino acids.

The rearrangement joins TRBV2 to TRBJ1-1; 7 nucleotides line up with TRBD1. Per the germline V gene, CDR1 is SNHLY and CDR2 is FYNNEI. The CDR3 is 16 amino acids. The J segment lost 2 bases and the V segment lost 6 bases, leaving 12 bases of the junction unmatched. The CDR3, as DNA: TGTGCCAGCAGGACCGATGCCACAGGGGATAACACTGAAGCTTTCTTT. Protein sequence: CASRTDATGDNTEAFF.

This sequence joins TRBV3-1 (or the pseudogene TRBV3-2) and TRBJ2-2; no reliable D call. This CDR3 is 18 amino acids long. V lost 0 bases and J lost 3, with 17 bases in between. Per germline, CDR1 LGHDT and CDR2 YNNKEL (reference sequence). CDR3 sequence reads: CASSQDGSGLGDTGELFF. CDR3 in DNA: TGTGCCAGCAGCCAAGATGGGTCAGGCTTGGGCGACACCGGGGAGCTGTTTTTT.